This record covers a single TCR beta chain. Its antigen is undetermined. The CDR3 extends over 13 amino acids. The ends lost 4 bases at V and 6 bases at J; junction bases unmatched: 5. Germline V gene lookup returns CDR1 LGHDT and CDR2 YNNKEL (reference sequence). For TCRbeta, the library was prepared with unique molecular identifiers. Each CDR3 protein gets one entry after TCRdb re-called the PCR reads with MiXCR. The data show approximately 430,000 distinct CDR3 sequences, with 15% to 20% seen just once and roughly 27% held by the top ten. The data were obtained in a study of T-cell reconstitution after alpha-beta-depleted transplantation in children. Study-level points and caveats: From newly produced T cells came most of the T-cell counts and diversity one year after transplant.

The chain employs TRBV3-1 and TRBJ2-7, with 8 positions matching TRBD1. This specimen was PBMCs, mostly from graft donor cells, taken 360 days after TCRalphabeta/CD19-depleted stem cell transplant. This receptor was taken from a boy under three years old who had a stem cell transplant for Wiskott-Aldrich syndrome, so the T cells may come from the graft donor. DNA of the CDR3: TGTGCCAGCAGCCGCGGACAGGGAGGCGAGCAGTACTTC. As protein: CASSRGQGGEQYF.